This is a list of T cell receptor beta chains from one sample in a study of low-dose radiotherapy and immunotherapy resistance in tumors. TCRdb itself ran the reads through MiXCR, one entry per CDR3 protein. The sample has some 100,000 distinct CDR3 sequences; 20% to 25% are singletons. The source was PBMCs, collected after low-dose radiotherapy plus immunotherapy. The receptor set was obtained from a female donor with ovarian cancer. The CDR3 runs from the conserved cysteine through the conserved F or W. D genes are given only for firm matches. Clone size, where shown, is once, few, many, or a class for clones that have expanded.

clone_size d_call j_call v_call cdr3_nt cdr3_aa
NA TRBD2 TRBJ2-1 TRBV12-3/TRBV12-4 TGTGCCAGCAGCGAGCCGGGACTACCATACAATGAGCAGTTCTTC CASSEPGLPYNEQFF
many TRBD1 TRBJ2-7 TRBV2 TGTGCCAGCAAAAGGGACAGGGGCGGTGAGCAGTACTTC CASKRDRGGEQYF
many TRBD1 TRBJ2-2 TRBV12-3/TRBV12-4 TGTGCCAGCAGACCCGGGACAGGGGGCGTACACTTCGGGGAGCTGTTTTTT CASRPGTGGVHFGELFF
many NA TRBJ2-2 TRBV15 TGTGTTCGGACTCGCGACGCGAACACCGGGGAGCTGTTTTTT CVRTRDANTGELFF
medium-sized TRBD1 TRBJ2-7 TRBV7-2 TGTGCCAGCAGCAGGGGACAGGGGACCTACGAGCAGTACTTC CASSRGQGTYEQYF
many NA TRBJ2-1 TRBV20-1 TGCAGTGCTAGAAAGTCTTGGGGGGAGTACAATGAGCAGTTCTTC CSARKSWGEYNEQFF
few NA TRBJ1-2 TRBV23-1 TGCGCCCGGCGGGGTACAGCCTTCTATGGCTACACCTTC CARRGTAFYGYTF
NA NA TRBJ2-3 TRBV11-2 NA CASSLGTSPTDTQYFF
many NA TRBJ1-2 TRBV29-1 TGCAGCGTTGTAAGGGGAAGCGGCTACACCTTC CSVVRGSGYTF
NA TRBD1 TRBJ2-7 TRBV11-2 TGTGCCAGCAGCATCCGGGACAGGGGCTACGAGCAGTACTTC CASSIRDRGYEQYF
few TRBD1 TRBJ1-5 TRBV2 TGTGCCAGCAGGACCGGGACAGGGTTCGGTCAGCCCCAGCATTTT CASRTGTGFGQPQHF
many TRBD1 TRBJ2-1 TRBV5-1 TGCGCCAGCAGCTTGGTCCCAGGGGGCTTAAATGAGCAGTTCTTC CASSLVPGGLNEQFF
NA NA TRBJ1-6 TRBV19 TGTGCCAGTAGGAGACAGAGCGAAAGCTCCTATAATTCACCCCTCCACTTT CASRRQSESSYNSPLHF
many NA TRBJ2-3 TRBV6-6 TGTGCCAGCAGTTACAGAGGAGATACGCAGTATTTT CASSYRGDTQYF
many NA TRBJ2-1 TRBV7-3 TGTGCCAGCAGCTTGGGGGGACCTTTTCGGGGGACCAGGCCTCCTGAGCAGTTCTTC CASSLGGPFRGTRPPEQFF
many NA TRBJ1-2 TRBV6-2/TRBV6-3 TGTGCCAGCAGTTACCCCCCAGGTGGTGGCTACACCTTC CASSYPPGGGYTF
many TRBD2 TRBJ2-1 TRBV19 TGTGCCAGTAGTCCTCGGGGCCGTCGAGCGGCCGGGGGGAGGGGCTACAATGAGCAGTTCTTC CASSPRGRRAAGGRGYNEQFF
many TRBD1 TRBJ1-4 TRBV12-3/TRBV12-4 TGTGCCAGCAGCCAAGGGACAGGGGCAACTAATGAAAAACTGTTTTTT CASSQGTGATNEKLFF
many NA TRBJ2-7 TRBV3-1 TGTGCCAGCAGCTATCTAGGGGGTCCTTACGAGCAGTACTTC CASSYLGGPYEQYF
many NA TRBJ2-1 TRBV20-1 TGCAGTGCTAGCGGGGGCCGTTCCTACAATGAGCAGTTCTTC CSASGGRSYNEQFF
many TRBD1 TRBJ2-1 TRBV9 TGTGCCAGCAGCGTCGGGACAGAAGCTTGGAATGAGCAGTTCTTC CASSVGTEAWNEQFF
many NA TRBJ1-5 TRBV19 TGTGCCAGTAGTATTGGTTTTGTTAATCAGCCCCAGCATTTT CASSIGFVNQPQHF
many NA TRBJ1-4 TRBV7-9 TGTGCCAGCAGCACCACAGTTACAACTAATGAAAAACTGTTTTTT CASSTTVTTNEKLFF
many NA TRBJ2-3 TRBV20-1 TGCAGTGCTGGGGGTTGGTCCCCAGATACGCAGTATTTT CSAGGWSPDTQYF
few NA TRBJ1-5 TRBV20-1 TGCAGTGCTAGACGGAGAAACCGTAGCAATCAGCCCCAGCATTTT CSARRRNRSNQPQHF
NA NA TRBJ1-2 TRBV23-1 TGCGCCAGCAGTCAATCGAGAACCAGGCTGAATGGCTACACCTTC CASSQSRTRLNGYTF
NA NA TRBJ1-2 TRBV29-1 TGCAGCGTTGATCCGGGTTTAGCTAACTATGGCTACACCTTC CSVDPGLANYGYTF
NA NA TRBJ1-5 TRBV28 TGTGCCAGCAGCACAGGGAACTTATATAGCAATCAGCCCCAGCATTTT CASSTGNLYSNQPQHF
many NA TRBJ1-1 TRBV9 TGTGCCAGCAGCTCAAGACGGATGAACACTGAAGCTTTCTTT CASSSRRMNTEAFF
many NA TRBJ2-1 TRBV11-3 TGTGCCAGCAGCTTAGTCATCCAGGGGAGTTGGGGTGAGCAGTTCTTC CASSLVIQGSWGEQFF
many NA TRBJ1-2 TRBV6-2/TRBV6-3 TGTGCCAGCAGTCTCACAGCGACCTATGGCTACACCTTC CASSLTATYGYTF